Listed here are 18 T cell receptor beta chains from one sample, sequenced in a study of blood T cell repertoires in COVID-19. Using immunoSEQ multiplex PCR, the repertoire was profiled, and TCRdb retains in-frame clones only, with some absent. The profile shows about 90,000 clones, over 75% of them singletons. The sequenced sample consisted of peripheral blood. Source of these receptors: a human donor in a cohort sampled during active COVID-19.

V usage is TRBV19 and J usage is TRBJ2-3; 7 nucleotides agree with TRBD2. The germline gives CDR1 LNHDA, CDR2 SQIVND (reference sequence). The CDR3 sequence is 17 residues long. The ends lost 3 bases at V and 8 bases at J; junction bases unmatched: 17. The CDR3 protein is CASSISGAGPLSATQYF. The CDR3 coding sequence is TGTGCCAGTAGTATTTCAGGAGCGGGGCCCCTGTCTGCTACGCAGTATTTT.

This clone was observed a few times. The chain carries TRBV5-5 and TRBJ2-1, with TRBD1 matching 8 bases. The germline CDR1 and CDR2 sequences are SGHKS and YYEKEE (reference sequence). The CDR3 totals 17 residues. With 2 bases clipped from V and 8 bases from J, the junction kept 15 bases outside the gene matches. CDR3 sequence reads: CASSLTPRTGISYEQFF. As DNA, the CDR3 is TGTGCCAGCAGCTTAACTCCTCGGACAGGGATTTCCTATGAGCAGTTCTTC.

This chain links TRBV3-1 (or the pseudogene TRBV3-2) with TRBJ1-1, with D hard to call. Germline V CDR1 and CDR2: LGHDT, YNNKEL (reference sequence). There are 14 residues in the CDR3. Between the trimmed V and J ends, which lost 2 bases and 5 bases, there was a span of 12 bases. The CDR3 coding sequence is TGTGCCAGCAGCCAATCGGGGTACGGGACTGAAGCTTTCTTT. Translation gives CASSQSGYGTEAFF.

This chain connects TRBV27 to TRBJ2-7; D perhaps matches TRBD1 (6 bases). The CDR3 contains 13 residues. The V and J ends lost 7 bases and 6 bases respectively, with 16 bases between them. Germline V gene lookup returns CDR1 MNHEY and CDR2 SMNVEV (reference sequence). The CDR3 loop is CASTSQGRSEQYF. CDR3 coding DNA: TGTGCCAGCACCTCCCAGGGGCGTAGCGAGCAGTACTTC.

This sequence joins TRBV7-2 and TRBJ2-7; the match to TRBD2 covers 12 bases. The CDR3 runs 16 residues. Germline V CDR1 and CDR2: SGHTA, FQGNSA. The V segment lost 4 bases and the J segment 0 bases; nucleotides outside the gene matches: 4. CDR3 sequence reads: CASSSWTSGISYEQYF. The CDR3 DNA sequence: TGTGCCAGCAGCTCCTGGACTAGCGGGATCTCCTACGAGCAGTACTTC.

The CDR3 spells CASSPAQEYYEQYF. The DNA for the CDR3 is TGTGCCAGCTCACCAGCGCAGGAATACTACGAGCAGTACTTC. The V and J genes are TRBV18 and TRBJ2-7; the D is unclear. The CDR3 is 14 residues long. V lost 2 bases and J 3 bases, leaving 11 bases between the germline ends. From germline, CDR1 is KGHSH and CDR2 LQKENI.

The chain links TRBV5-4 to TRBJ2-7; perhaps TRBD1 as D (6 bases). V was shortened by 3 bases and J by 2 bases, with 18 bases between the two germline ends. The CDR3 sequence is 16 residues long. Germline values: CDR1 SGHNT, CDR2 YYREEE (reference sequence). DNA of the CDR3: TGTGCCAGCAGCTCTAGAAGCAGGGGAAAGCCCTACGAGCAGTACTTC. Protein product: CASSSRSRGKPYEQYF.

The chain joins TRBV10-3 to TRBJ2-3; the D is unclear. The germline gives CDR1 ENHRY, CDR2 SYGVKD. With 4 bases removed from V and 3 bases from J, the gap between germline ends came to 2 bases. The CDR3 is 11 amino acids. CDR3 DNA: TGTGCCATCAGTGCGACAGATACGCAGTATTTT. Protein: CAISATDTQYF.

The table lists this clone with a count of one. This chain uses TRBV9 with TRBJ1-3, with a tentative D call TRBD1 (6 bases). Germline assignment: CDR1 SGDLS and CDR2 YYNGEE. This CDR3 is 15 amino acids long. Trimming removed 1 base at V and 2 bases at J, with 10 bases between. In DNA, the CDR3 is TGTGCCAGCAGCGTATCACAGGGACCTGGAAACACCATATATTTT. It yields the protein CASSVSQGPGNTIYF.

The CDR3: CASSPFGGPRGYTF. CDR3 nucleotides: TGTGCCAGTAGTCCATTCGGGGGTCCGCGGGGCTACACCTTC. V usage is TRBV19 and J usage is TRBJ1-2; maybe TRBD1 (5 bases). The V end lost 5 bases, the J end lost 8 bases, and 18 bases lay between the germline ends. Germline loops: CDR1 LNHDA, CDR2 SQIVND (reference sequence). The length of the CDR3 is 14 residues.

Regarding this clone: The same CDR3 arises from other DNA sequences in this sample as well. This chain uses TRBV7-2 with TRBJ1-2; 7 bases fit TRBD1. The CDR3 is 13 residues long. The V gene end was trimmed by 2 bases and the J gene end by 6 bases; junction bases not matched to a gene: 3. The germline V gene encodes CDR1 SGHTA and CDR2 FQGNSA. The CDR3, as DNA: TGTGCCAGCAGCTTACGACAGGGAGATGGCTACACCTTC. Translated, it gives CASSLRQGDGYTF.

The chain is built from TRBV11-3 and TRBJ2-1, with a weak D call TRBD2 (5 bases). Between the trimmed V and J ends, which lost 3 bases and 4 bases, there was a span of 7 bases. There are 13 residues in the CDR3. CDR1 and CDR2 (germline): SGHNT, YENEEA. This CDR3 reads CASSFRGYNEQFF. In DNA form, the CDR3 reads TGTGCCAGCAGCTTCCGAGGGTACAATGAGCAGTTCTTC.

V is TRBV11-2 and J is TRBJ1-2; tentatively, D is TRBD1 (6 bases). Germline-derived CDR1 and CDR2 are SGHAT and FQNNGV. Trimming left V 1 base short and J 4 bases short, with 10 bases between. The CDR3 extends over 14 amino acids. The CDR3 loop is CASSLGGQGYGYTF. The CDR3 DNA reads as TGTGCCAGCAGCTTAGGGGGGCAGGGCTATGGCTACACCTTC.

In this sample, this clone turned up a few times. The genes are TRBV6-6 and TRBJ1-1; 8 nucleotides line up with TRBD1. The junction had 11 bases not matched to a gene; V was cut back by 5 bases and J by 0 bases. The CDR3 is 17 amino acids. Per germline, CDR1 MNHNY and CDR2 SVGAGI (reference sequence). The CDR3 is CASSPTGVLSMNTEAFF. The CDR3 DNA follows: TGTGCCAGCAGTCCGACAGGGGTTTTGTCCATGAACACTGAAGCTTTCTTT.

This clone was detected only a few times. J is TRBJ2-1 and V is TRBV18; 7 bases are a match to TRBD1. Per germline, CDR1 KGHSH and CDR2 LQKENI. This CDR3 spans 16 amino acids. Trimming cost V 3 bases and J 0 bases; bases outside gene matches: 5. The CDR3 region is CASSPLRGPSYNEQFF. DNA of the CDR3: TGTGCCAGCTCACCCCTGAGGGGGCCCTCCTACAATGAGCAGTTCTTC.

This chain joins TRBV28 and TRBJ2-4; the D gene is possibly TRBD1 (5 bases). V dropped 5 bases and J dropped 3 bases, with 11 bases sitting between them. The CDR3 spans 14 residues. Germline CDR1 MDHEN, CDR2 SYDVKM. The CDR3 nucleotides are TGTGCCAGCAGTGTCGCGACAGTCAAAAACATTCAGTACTTC. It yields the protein CASSVATVKNIQYF.

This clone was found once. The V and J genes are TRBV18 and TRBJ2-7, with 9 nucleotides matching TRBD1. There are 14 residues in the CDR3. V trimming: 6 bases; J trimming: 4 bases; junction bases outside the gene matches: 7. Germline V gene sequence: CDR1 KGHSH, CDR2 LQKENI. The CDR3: CASSLDRGKYEQYF. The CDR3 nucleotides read TGTGCCAGCTCTCTCGACAGGGGGAAATACGAGCAGTACTTC.

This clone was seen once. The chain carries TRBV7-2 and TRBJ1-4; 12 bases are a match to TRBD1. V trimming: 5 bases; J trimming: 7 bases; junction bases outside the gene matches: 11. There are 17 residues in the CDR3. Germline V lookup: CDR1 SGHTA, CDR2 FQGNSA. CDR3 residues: CASSAGTGGAGGEKLFF. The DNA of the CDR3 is TGTGCCAGCAGCGCCGGGACAGGGGGCGCCGGGGGTGAAAAACTGTTTTTT.